This TCR beta chain derives from a study of blood T cell repertoires in COVID-19. Across the whole study: The United States, Italy and Spain were the sources of the acute and convalescent COVID-19 samples. From T cells, B-cell-depleted T cells, or PBMCs came the material, which was cDNA or gDNA.

CDR1 and CDR2 from the germline V gene are LNHDA and SQIVND (reference sequence). V lost 1 base and J 4 bases, leaving 5 bases between the germline ends. The CDR3 is made up of 14 amino acids. How the authors handled the data: Researchers report that nucleated cell counts were estimated from reference gene primer amplification. TCRdb keeps only in-frame clones here, not all; method: immunoSEQ multiplex PCR. V, J and clone size were drawn from that table, and D and trimming were deduced from the DNA. The table lists 150,000 to 200,000 clones, just under 80% of them singletons. This TCR derives from a man aged 70-80 years with active or convalescent COVID-19. The sequenced material came from peripheral blood. J is TRBJ2-6 and V is TRBV19; no clear D gene. The CDR3 region has the DNA TGTGCCAGTAGTATAGGGCCCGGGGCCAACGTCCTGACTTTC. This translates into CASSIGPGANVLTF.